A selection of T cell receptor beta chains follows, all from one sample in a study of human T cells and chemical hapten exposure. TCRdb reanalysed the RACE reads using MiXCR and keeps one entry per CDR3 protein. The sample yields about 45,000 distinct CDR3 sequences, almost 4.5% seen once. Sequenced sample: whole blood. These receptors all stem from a human donor in good health. Some clones in this sample may be carry-over from other donors' samples. Each CDR3 is given with its conserved first and last residue. D genes are given only for firm matches. Clone sizes are given selectively: once, few, many, or a class where the clone is expanded.

TRBJ1-2	13	TRBV7-3	TRBD1	-	CVSSPGTGTGYTF	TGTGTCAGCAGCCCTGGGACAGGAACTGGCTACACCTTC
TRBJ1-5	18	TRBV18	TRBD1	many	CASSQLGAGGSSGQPQHF	TGTGCCAGCTCGCAATTGGGAGCAGGGGGCTCCTCAGGTCAGCCCCAGCATTTT
TRBJ2-6	15	TRBV18	-	few	CASSPRSLGANVLTF	TGTGCCAGCTCACCACGATCTCTGGGGGCCAACGTCCTGACTTTC
TRBJ2-3	14	TRBV12-3/TRBV12-4	-	few	CASSASRSPYTQYF	TGTGCCAGCAGTGCGTCGAGGTCCCCCTATACGCAGTATTTT
TRBJ2-4	15	TRBV28	-	many	CASSIYPLAKNIQYF	TGTGCCAGCAGTATATACCCCCTAGCCAAAAACATTCAGTACTTC
TRBJ2-7	14	TRBV27	-	many	CASSPGDITYEQYF	TGTGCCAGCAGTCCCGGGGACATTACCTACGAGCAGTACTTC
TRBJ1-5	17	TRBV12-3/TRBV12-4	-	few	CASSLARSGVNNQPQHF	TGTGCCAGCAGTTTAGCGCGTTCAGGGGTCAACAATCAGCCCCAGCATTTT
TRBJ2-7	13	TRBV2	-	many	CASSAGGTYEQYF	TGTGCCAGCAGTGCGGGGGGCACCTACGAGCAGTACTTC
TRBJ2-1	15	TRBV20-1	TRBD2	many	CSARDLAGAYNEQFF	TGCAGTGCTAGAGATCTGGCGGGAGCCTACAATGAGCAGTTCTTC
TRBJ2-2	18	TRBV11-2	TRBD2	-	CASSLGPGLAGVGGELFF	TGTGCCAGCAGCTTAGGCCCCGGACTAGCGGGAGTAGGCGGGGAGCTGTTTTTT
TRBJ2-2	13	TRBV27	-	many	CASTAGNTGELFF	TGTGCCAGCACGGCGGGCAACACCGGGGAGCTGTTTTTT
TRBJ2-1	15	TRBV20-1	TRBD2	many	CSAHKTSGIYNEQFF	TGCAGTGCCCACAAGACTAGCGGGATATACAATGAGCAGTTCTTC
TRBJ1-5	11	TRBV20-1	TRBD1	many	CSVAGGKPQHF	TGCAGTGTGGCAGGGGGCAAGCCCCAGCATTTT
TRBJ1-2	13	TRBV5-1	TRBD1	few	CASSIGQGNGYTF	TGCGCCAGCAGCATTGGACAGGGAAATGGCTACACCTTC
TRBJ2-3	13	TRBV7-8	TRBD2	many	CASSPGTTDTQYF	TGTGCCAGCAGCCCCGGGACTACCGATACGCAGTATTTT
TRBJ2-3	13	TRBV6-5	TRBD1	many	CATRDRPTDTQYF	TGTGCCACCCGGGACAGGCCCACAGATACGCAGTATTTT
TRBJ2-5	13	TRBV29-1	TRBD2	many	CSVEDPGGNTQYF	TGCAGCGTTGAAGATCCGGGAGGTAACACCCAGTACTTC
TRBJ2-3	15	TRBV28	TRBD2	many	CASSSRSGREDTQYF	TGTGCCAGCAGTTCCCGTAGCGGGAGGGAAGATACGCAGTATTTT
TRBJ2-2	13	TRBV27	-	many	CASSITNTGELFF	TGTGCCAGCAGTATAACGAACACCGGGGAGCTGTTTTTT
TRBJ2-1	15	TRBV6-1	TRBD2	few	CASSDLAGGYNEQFF	TGTGCCAGCAGTGATCTAGCGGGAGGATACAATGAGCAGTTCTTC
TRBJ1-2	14	TRBV2	-	many	CASSGETGLNGYTF	TGTGCCAGCAGTGGGGAAACAGGCCTCAATGGCTACACCTTC
TRBJ2-1	14	TRBV12-3/TRBV12-4	TRBD2	many	CASSPGGPIDEQFF	TGTGCCAGCAGCCCGGGAGGGCCGATAGATGAGCAGTTCTTC